These 25 T cell receptor beta chains came from one sample sequenced in a study of Ad26.COV2.S vaccination and SARS-CoV-2 variants. The data were produced by immunoSEQ multiplex PCR, yet TCRdb's version contains in-frame clones alone and is incomplete. The table records 300,000 to 400,000 clones, about 88% of them present only once. Treatment defined: over 15 received Ad26.COV2.S at low or high dose, single or two shots; a few received placebo; per-sample allocation not given. The samples date from day 63 after the first vaccine or placebo injection. The sequencing here drew on peripheral blood, taken in a trial of Ad26.COV2.S vaccine versus placebo. The source is a person aged 18 to 59 who received the Ad26.COV2.S COVID-19 vaccine or a placebo.

This clone was counted between two and nine times. The chain recombines TRBV5-5 with TRBJ1-2, with D perhaps matching TRBD1 (6 bases). This CDR3 is 13 amino acids long. V was pared by 3 bases and J by 0 bases, with 6 bases between. CDR1 and CDR2 from the germline V gene are SGHKS and YYEKEE (reference sequence). CDR3 bases: TGTGCCAGCAGCTGGGACACTAACTATGGCTACACCTTC. The encoded protein is CASSWDTNYGYTF.

The chain joins TRBV28 to TRBJ2-3, with D unresolved. The germline V and J ends were trimmed by 7 bases and 0 bases, with 14 bases remaining between them. The germline CDR1 and CDR2 sequences are MDHEN and SYDVKM. This CDR3 is built from 15 residues. The CDR3 protein is CASNPGGVSTDTQYF. The CDR3, as DNA: TGTGCCAGCAACCCCGGCGGAGTGAGCACAGATACGCAGTATTTT.

A few counts support this clone. The chain employs TRBV14 and TRBJ1-2; D call uncertain. V was shortened by 2 bases and J by 0 bases, with 10 bases between the two germline ends. The CDR3 is 15 residues long. The germline V gene encodes CDR1 SGHDN and CDR2 FVKESK. This chain's CDR3 is CASSQLSGTNYGYTF. DNA for the CDR3: TGTGCCAGCAGCCAATTATCTGGCACTAACTATGGCTACACCTTC. The complete variable domain, with remaining parts taken from reference TRBV14 and TRBJ1-2, reads EAGVTQFPSHSVIEKGQTVTLRCDPISGHDNLYWYRRVMGKEIKFLLHFVKESKQDESGMPNNRFLAERTGGTYSTLKVQPAELEDSGVYFCASSQLSGTNYGYTFGSGTRLTVV.

The V and J genes are TRBV24-1 and TRBJ1-2, with 9 bases lining up with TRBD1. V was clipped by 3 bases and J by 4 bases; unmatched bases: 8. Germline V gene data show CDR1 as KGHDR and CDR2 as SFDVKD. The CDR3 runs 16 residues. The CDR3 here is CATSDTRTGEVYGYTF. CDR3 in DNA: TGTGCCACCAGTGATACCAGGACAGGGGAGGTCTATGGCTACACCTTC.

The chain links TRBV3-1 (or the pseudogene TRBV3-2) to TRBJ2-7; D unclear. The CDR3 runs to 15 residues. V lost 4 bases and J lost 0, with 13 bases in between. The germline V gene encodes CDR1 LGHDT and CDR2 YNNKEL (reference sequence). CDR3 protein: CASSRERTGSYEQYF. CDR3 coding DNA: TGTGCCAGCAGCCGGGAAAGGACGGGCTCCTACGAGCAGTACTTC.

The chain has TRBV6-4 and TRBJ1-2; 8 positions match TRBD1. The V segment lost 6 bases and the J segment 7 bases; nucleotides outside the gene matches: 10. The CDR3 extends over 14 amino acids. Germline V gene data show CDR1 as MRHNA and CDR2 as SNTAGT. The CDR3 bases are TGTGCCAGCAGGGACAGGGACTTATGTTGTGGCTACACCTTC. Translation gives CASRDRDLCCGYTF.

J is TRBJ1-2 and V is TRBV6-5, with D possibly being TRBD1 (6 bases). The ends were cut back, 8 bases at V and 4 bases at J, with 17 bases in the middle. This CDR3 region has 14 residues. Germline V gene data show CDR1 as MNHEY and CDR2 as SVGAGI. CDR3 in DNA: TGTGCCAGCCACTTACCGGGACACGGCTATGGCTACACCTTC. It specifies CASHLPGHGYGYTF.

This sequence joins TRBV7-8 and TRBJ2-1; D ambiguous. Germline CDR1 SGHVS, CDR2 FQNEAQ. This CDR3 spans 17 amino acids. The V end lost 0 bases, the J end lost 0 bases, and 12 bases lay between the germline ends. CDR3 DNA sequence: TGTGCCAGCAGCTTAGCGGTTGGCCCATTCTCCTACAATGAGCAGTTCTTC. Encoded protein: CASSLAVGPFSYNEQFF.

The chain links TRBV10-3 to TRBJ2-1; 7 nucleotides line up with TRBD2. Germline trimming cut 3 bases from V and 1 base from J; bases unmatched to any gene: 6. The CDR3 covers 16 residues. Germline lookup yields CDR1 ENHRY and CDR2 SYGVKD. The CDR3 region is CAISDVGGSSYNEQFF. CDR3 sequence (DNA): TGTGCCATCAGTGATGTGGGAGGGTCGTCCTACAATGAGCAGTTCTTC.

This clone has a handful of counts. This sequence joins TRBV7-9 and TRBJ1-4, with D possibly TRBD1 on 5 matching bases. The CDR3 spans 13 residues. Trimming stripped 10 bases from V and 4 bases from J, with 13 bases between. The germline CDR1 and CDR2 sequences are SEHNR and FQNEAQ (reference sequence). The CDR3 region is CATGGGDNEKLFF. CDR3 in DNA: TGTGCCACCGGGGGAGGTGATAATGAAAAACTGTTTTTT. The complete variable domain, with remaining parts taken from reference TRBV7-9 and TRBJ1-4, reads DTGVSQNPRHKITKRGQNVTFRCDPISEHNRLYWYRQTLGQGPEFLTYFQNEAQLEKSRLLSDRFSAERPKGSFSTLEIQRTEQGDSAMYLCATGGGDNEKLFFGSGTQLSVL.

The genes are TRBV28 and TRBJ1-5; D remains unclear. Trimming shortened V by 6 bases and J by 1 base, and 16 bases separated the two germline ends. The CDR3 sequence is 16 residues long. The germline V gene encodes CDR1 MDHEN and CDR2 SYDVKM. CDR3 sequence: CASSILVGESNQPQHF. The CDR3 bases are TGTGCCAGCAGCATTCTAGTTGGGGAGAGCAATCAGCCCCAGCATTTT. Looking up the rest from reference TRBV28 and TRBJ1-5 gives the full variable domain: DVKVTQSSRYLVKRTGEKVFLECVQDMDHENMFWYRQDPGLGLRLIYFSYDVKMKEKGDIPEGYSVSREKKERFSLILESASTNQTSMYLCASSILVGESNQPQHFGDGTRLSIL.

This clone occurred a few times. This chain connects TRBV7-2 to TRBJ1-5; the D is unclear. The CDR3 has 13 residues. V dropped 1 base and J dropped 6 bases, with 7 bases sitting between them. Germline CDR1 is SGHTA and CDR2 is FQGNSA. The CDR3 sequence is CASSLGSSQPQHF. CDR3 coding DNA: TGTGCCAGCAGCTTAGGATCCAGTCAGCCCCAGCATTTT.

The gene calls are TRBV30 and TRBJ2-5; the D gene is possibly TRBD2 (6 bases). The CDR3 has 11 residues. V lost 5 bases, J lost 5 bases, and 9 bases lay in between. The germline V gene has CDR1 GTSNPN and CDR2 SVGIG (reference sequence). The CDR3 reads CAWGTGETQYF. The CDR3 nucleotides read TGTGCCTGGGGGACTGGCGAGACCCAGTACTTC.

Comments on this clone: This sample includes further DNA sequences coding for the same CDR3. The chain carries TRBV28 and TRBJ2-7; TRBD1 matches 8 bases. CDR1 and CDR2 from the germline V gene are MDHEN and SYDVKM. V dropped 2 bases and J dropped 2; count of bases not matched to a gene: 5. CDR3 length: 15 amino acids. Here the CDR3 reads CASSLPGTGAYEQYF. The CDR3 DNA sequence: TGTGCCAGCAGTTTACCCGGGACAGGTGCCTACGAGCAGTACTTC.

This chain connects TRBV7-9 to TRBJ2-7; 13 positions agree with TRBD2. The CDR3 extends over 16 amino acids. Germline CDR1 SEHNR, CDR2 FQNEAQ (reference sequence). V shed 4 bases and J 0 bases; nucleotides not matched to a gene: 3. CDR3 in amino acids: CASSSGLAGVSYEQYF. The CDR3 coding sequence is TGTGCCAGCAGCTCCGGACTAGCGGGAGTCTCCTACGAGCAGTACTTC.

This chain uses TRBV7-2 with TRBJ2-3; D not certain. The CDR3 covers 17 residues. V was trimmed by 0 bases and J by 1 base, leaving 14 bases between them. CDR1 and CDR2 from the germline V gene are SGHTA and FQGNSA. The CDR3 spells CASSLAGSPWGTDTQYF. CDR3 sequence (DNA): TGTGCCAGCAGCTTAGCGGGGTCACCCTGGGGCACAGATACGCAGTATTTT.

The chain has TRBV7-2 and TRBJ2-7, with 7 bases fitting TRBD1. The germline V gene has CDR1 SGHTA and CDR2 FQGNSA. Trimming removed 5 bases from V and 3 bases from J; junction bases left unmatched: 13. CDR3 length: 16 residues. The DNA for the CDR3 is TGTGCCAGCAGCAGTACCCCCGGGACAGCCCACTACGAGCAGTACTTC. It is translated as CASSSTPGTAHYEQYF.

V is TRBV27 and J is TRBJ1-5; D ambiguous. CDR1 and CDR2 (germline): MNHEY, SMNVEV (reference sequence). Trimming took 2 bases from V and 7 from J, leaving 6 bases between them. The length of the CDR3 is 12 residues. The CDR3 loop is CASSLLGQPQHF. CDR3 sequence (DNA): TGTGCCAGCAGTTTACTCGGCCAGCCCCAGCATTTT.

This chain connects TRBV5-6 to TRBJ1-1; no reliable D call. Germline CDR1 SGHDT, CDR2 YYEEEE. The CDR3 is 12 amino acids. Trimming left V 7 bases short and J 0 bases short, with 7 bases between. The CDR3 DNA sequence: TGTGCCAGCGCCTTTATGAACACTGAAGCTTTCTTT. It codes for CASAFMNTEAFF.

The V call is TRBV7-8, the J call TRBJ2-4; D assignment may be TRBD1 or TRBD2 (6 bases each). Per germline, CDR1 SGHVS and CDR2 FQNEAQ. This CDR3 is built from 16 residues. Trimming shortened V by 3 bases and J by 0 bases, and 12 bases separated the two germline ends. In nucleotides, the CDR3 is TGTGCCAGCAGCTTCAAGGGGGGCCTAGCCAAAAACATTCAGTACTTC. This translates into CASSFKGGLAKNIQYF.

This clone was seen ten or more times. The V call is TRBV2, the J call TRBJ2-2, with 8 bases identical to TRBD1. CDR1 and CDR2 from the germline V gene are SNHLY and FYNNEI. The V and J ends lost 9 bases and 5 bases, in that order; junction bases with no gene match: 8. The CDR3 loop spans 14 amino acids. The CDR3 bases are TGTGCCAGAGAGACAGGGGAGAATACCGGGGAGCTGTTTTTT. Translating it yields CARETGENTGELFF.

The table lists this clone with a few counts. The J gene is TRBJ1-2, the V gene TRBV10-3; D call uncertain. This CDR3 spans 14 amino acids. V was clipped by 7 bases and J by 7 bases, with 19 bases between them. The germline gives CDR1 ENHRY, CDR2 SYGVKD. CDR3 sequence (DNA): TGTGCCATCAAGCTACTAAGAGAAGGGAGTGGCTACACCTTC. Its protein is CAIKLLREGSGYTF.

The chain joins TRBV4-3 to TRBJ1-3; D gene ambiguous. Per germline, CDR1 LGHNA and CDR2 YSLEER. Between the trimmed V and J ends, which lost 0 bases and 3 bases, there was a span of 9 bases. This CDR3 has 15 residues. The CDR3: CASSQDSWGGNTIYF. CDR3 in DNA: TGCGCCAGCAGCCAAGATAGCTGGGGTGGAAACACCATATATTTT.

The CDR3 sequence is CASSIDPGTNTEAFF. DNA for the CDR3: TGTGCCAGTAGTATAGACCCGGGGACTAACACTGAAGCTTTCTTT. J is TRBJ1-1 and V is TRBV19, with a tentative D call TRBD1 (5 bases). V was pared by 0 bases and J by 2 bases, with 10 bases between. The CDR3 covers 15 residues. Per the germline V gene, CDR1 is LNHDA and CDR2 is SQIVND (reference sequence).

This chain links TRBV27 with TRBJ2-3; unclear D gene. This CDR3 region has 15 residues. V lost 0 bases, J lost 5 bases, and 12 bases lay in between. From germline, CDR1 is MNHEY and CDR2 SMNVEV (reference sequence). The CDR3 protein is CASSLSPRGVDTQYF. CDR3 in DNA: TGTGCCAGCAGTTTATCCCCCCGTGGGGTAGATACGCAGTATTTT.